These T cell receptor beta chains were read from a single sample in a study of CD8 T cells in ankylosing spondylitis. TCRdb redid the calling of the 5' RACE reads with MiXCR, one entry per CDR3 protein. The sample consists of fewer than 250,000 distinct CDR3 sequences, about 17% of them appearing once. The material sequenced was blood, either unsorted or a sorted T cell fraction (not recorded which). Every receptor here comes from a male donor with ankylosing spondylitis. The CDR3 runs from the conserved cysteine through the conserved F or W. Clone size is not always given. Where it is, it says once, few, many or a class for expanded clones.

j_call v_call clone_size cdr3_aa
TRBJ2-3 TRBV12-3/TRBV12-4 NA CASSPWAGADTDTQYF
TRBJ2-1 TRBV3-1 few CASSQDLGYNEQFF
TRBJ2-1 TRBV15 NA CATRNPGQGWNNEQFF
TRBJ2-3 TRBV29-1 NA CSVPSGVGTDTQYF
TRBJ2-7 TRBV7-9 few CASSFSLDEQYF
TRBJ1-2 TRBV27 few CASSSHREVYGYTF
TRBJ2-1 TRBV20-1 NA CSARGLNNEQFF
TRBJ2-2 TRBV7-9 many CASRGSGGVTGELFF
TRBJ1-1 TRBV13 few CASRQMNTEAFF
TRBJ2-1 TRBV3-1 NA CASSQPGLAIEQFF
TRBJ1-1 TRBV5-1 few CASSLWGDINTEAFF
TRBJ2-3 TRBV5-1 once CASTTLVAGDPDTQYF
TRBJ1-5 TRBV6-2/TRBV6-3 NA CASSRSTSDIVDQPQHF
TRBJ2-2 TRBV6-5 NA CASSYTGAGELFF
TRBJ1-1 TRBV27 NA CASGPVANTEAFF
TRBJ2-3 TRBV6-4 few CASSKQGEGDTQYF
TRBJ1-2 TRBV29-1 few CSVESDVSNYGYTF
TRBJ2-1 TRBV7-8 NA CASSLTRGDVWGQFF